The entry below gives a single TCR beta chain sequence along with its context. The antigen is undetermined. This entry belongs to a study of T-cell memory formation after mild COVID-19. General study findings and limits: Researchers found some responding clones in pre-infection memory, a sign that cross-reactive memory joined. Clones which contracted sat mainly in CM and EM if CD4+, and in EMRA if CD8+. CD4/CD8 balance characterized clones contracting day 15 to 85, and CD4+ skew characterized later expanders.

5'RACE, which relied on constant-segment primers, yielded TCR alpha and TCR beta cDNA libraries carrying sample barcodes and UMIs. TCRdb passed the 5' RACE reads through MiXCR, listing each CDR3 protein once. The profile covers 500,000 to 600,000 distinct CDR3 sequences, with 18% appearing a single time and more than 10% taken by the ten largest. The sample comprised PBMCs or a T cell subset sorted from them (not recorded which). The sequence came from an adult woman who had mild COVID-19 (a few samples of this study predate the infection). Cell type and time point are not known.

The CDR3: CASSPLLRRSYEQYF. CDR3 sequence (DNA): TGTGCCAGCAGTCCCCTCTTGAGGCGCTCCTACGAGCAGTACTTC. The chain employs TRBV12-3 or TRBV12-4 and TRBJ2-7, with D hard to call. The CDR3 is 15 residues long. The V and J ends lost 5 bases and 0 bases respectively, with 14 bases between them.